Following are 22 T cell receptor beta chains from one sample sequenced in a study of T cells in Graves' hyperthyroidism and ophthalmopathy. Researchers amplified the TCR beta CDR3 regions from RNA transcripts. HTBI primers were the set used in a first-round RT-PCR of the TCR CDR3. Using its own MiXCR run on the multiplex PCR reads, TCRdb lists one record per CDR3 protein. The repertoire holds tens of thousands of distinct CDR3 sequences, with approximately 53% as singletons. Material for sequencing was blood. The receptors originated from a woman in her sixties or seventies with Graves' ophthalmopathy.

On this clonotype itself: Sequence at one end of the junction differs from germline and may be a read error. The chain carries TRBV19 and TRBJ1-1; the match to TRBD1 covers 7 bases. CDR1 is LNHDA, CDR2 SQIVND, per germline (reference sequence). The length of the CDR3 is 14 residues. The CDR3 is CAKPDRNCNNEAFF. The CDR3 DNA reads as TGTGCCAAACCGGACAGGAACTGTAACAATGAAGCTTTCTTT.

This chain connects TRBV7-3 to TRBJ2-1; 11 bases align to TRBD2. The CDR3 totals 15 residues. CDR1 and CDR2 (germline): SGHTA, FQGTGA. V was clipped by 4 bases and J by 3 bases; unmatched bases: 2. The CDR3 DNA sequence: TGTGCCAGCAGCTCACTAGCGGGGGTCTACAATGAGCAGTTCTTC. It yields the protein CASSSLAGVYNEQFF.

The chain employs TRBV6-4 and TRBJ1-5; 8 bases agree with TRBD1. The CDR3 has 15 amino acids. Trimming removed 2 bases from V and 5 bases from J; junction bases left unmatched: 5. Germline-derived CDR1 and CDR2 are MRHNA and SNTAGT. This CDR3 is CASSDGGQAHQPQHF. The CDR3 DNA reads TGTGCCAGCAGTGACGGGGGACAGGCCCATCAGCCCCAGCATTTT.

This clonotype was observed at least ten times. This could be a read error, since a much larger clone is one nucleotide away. CDR3 sequence reads: CASSTKGDGTVNEKLFF. CDR3 DNA: TGTGCCAGTAGTACCAAGGGAGACGGGACAGTTAATGAAAAACTGTTTTTT. V and J are TRBV19 and TRBJ1-4; TRBD1 matches 7 bases. CDR1 LNHDA and CDR2 SQIVND come from the germline V gene (reference sequence). V lost 4 bases and J lost 4; bases outside the gene matches: 12. The CDR3 sequence is 17 residues long. Full variable domain (rest looked up from reference TRBV19 and TRBJ1-4): DGGITQSPKYLFRKEGQNVTLSCEQNLNHDAMYWYRQDPGQGLRLIYYSQIVNDFQKGDIAEGYSVSREKKESFPLTVTSAQKNPTAFYLCASSTKGDGTVNEKLFFGSGTQLSVL.

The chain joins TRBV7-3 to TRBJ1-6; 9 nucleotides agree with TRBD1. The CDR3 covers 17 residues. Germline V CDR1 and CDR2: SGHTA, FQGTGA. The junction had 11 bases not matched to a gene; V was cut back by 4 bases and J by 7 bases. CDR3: CASSSESGTGSNSPLHF. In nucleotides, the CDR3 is TGTGCCAGCAGCTCGGAATCCGGGACAGGGTCCAATTCACCCCTCCACTTT.

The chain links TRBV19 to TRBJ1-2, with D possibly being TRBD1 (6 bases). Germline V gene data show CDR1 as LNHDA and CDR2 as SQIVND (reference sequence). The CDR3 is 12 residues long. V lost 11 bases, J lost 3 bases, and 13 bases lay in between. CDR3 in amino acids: CACTTGYYGYTF. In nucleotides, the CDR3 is TGTGCCTGTACAACAGGGTACTATGGCTACACCTTC. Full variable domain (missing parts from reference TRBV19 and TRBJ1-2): DGGITQSPKYLFRKEGQNVTLSCEQNLNHDAMYWYRQDPGQGLRLIYYSQIVNDFQKGDIAEGYSVSREKKESFPLTVTSAQKNPTAFYLCACTTGYYGYTFGSGTRLTVV.

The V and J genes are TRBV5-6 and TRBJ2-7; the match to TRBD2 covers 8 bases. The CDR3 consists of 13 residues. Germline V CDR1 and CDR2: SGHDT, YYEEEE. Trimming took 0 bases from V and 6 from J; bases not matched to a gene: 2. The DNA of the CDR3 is TGTGCCAGCAGCTTGGAAGGGACTAGCGAGCAGTACTTC. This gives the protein CASSLEGTSEQYF.

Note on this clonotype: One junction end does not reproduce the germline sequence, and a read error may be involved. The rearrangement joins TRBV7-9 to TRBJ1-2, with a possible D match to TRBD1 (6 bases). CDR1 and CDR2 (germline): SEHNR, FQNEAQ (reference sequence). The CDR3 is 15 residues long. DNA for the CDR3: TGTGCCAACAGCTCCGACCTCGGGACACCTATTGGCTACACCTTC. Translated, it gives CANSSDLGTPIGYTF.

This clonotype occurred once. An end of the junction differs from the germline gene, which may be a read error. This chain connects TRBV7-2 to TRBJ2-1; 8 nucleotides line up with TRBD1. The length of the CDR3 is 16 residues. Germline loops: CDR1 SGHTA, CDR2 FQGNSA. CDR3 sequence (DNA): TGTGCCAGCAGCCTCTGTTCGGACAGGGCAAACAACGAGCAGTTCTTC. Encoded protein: CASSLCSDRANNEQFF.

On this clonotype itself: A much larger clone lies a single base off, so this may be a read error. The CDR3 DNA reads TGTGCCAGCAGTTCCCCACGTGACGGAGCGGGCGGTGTGGAAGAGACCCAGTACTTC. Encoded protein: CASSSPRDGAGGVEETQYF. The chain links TRBV6-2 or TRBV6-3 to TRBJ2-5, with a tentative D call TRBD2 (6 bases). Germline CDR1 and CDR2: MNHEY and SVGEGT. The CDR3 length is 19 residues. The V and J ends lost 4 bases and 3 bases respectively, with 27 bases between them.

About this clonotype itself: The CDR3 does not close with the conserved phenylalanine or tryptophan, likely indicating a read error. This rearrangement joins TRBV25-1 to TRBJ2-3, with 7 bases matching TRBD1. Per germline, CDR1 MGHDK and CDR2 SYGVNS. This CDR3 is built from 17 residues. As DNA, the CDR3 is TGTGTCAGCAGCGCCTACACACAGGGGCTGGGGACAGATACGCAGTATTCT. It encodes CVSSAYTQGLGTDTQYS.

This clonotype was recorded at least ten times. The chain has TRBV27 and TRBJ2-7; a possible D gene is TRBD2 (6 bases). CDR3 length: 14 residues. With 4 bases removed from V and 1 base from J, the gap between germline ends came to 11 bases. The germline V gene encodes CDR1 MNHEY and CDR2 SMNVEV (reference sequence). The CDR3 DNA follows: TGTGCCAGCAGTTATAGCGGCCGGTCCTACGAGCAGTACTTC. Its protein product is CASSYSGRSYEQYF.

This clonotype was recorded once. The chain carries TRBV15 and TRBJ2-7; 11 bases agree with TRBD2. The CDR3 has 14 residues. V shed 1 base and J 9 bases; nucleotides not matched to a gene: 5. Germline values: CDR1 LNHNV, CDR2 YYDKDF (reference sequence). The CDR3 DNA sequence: TGTGCCACCAGCAGAGGAACTAGCGGGGGCCCGCAGTACTTC. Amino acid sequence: CATSRGTSGGPQYF. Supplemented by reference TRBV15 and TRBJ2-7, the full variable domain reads DAMVIQNPRYQVTQFGKPVTLSCSQTLNHNVMYWYQQKSSQAPKLLFHYYDKDFNNEADTPDNFQSRRPNTSFCFLDIRSPGLGDTAMYLCATSRGTSGGPQYFGPGTRLTVT.

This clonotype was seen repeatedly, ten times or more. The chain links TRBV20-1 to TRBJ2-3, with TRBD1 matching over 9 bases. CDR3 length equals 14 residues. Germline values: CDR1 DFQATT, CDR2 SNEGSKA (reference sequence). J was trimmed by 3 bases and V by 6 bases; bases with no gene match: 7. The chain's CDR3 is CSARTGAGTDTQYF. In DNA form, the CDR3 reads TGCAGTGCGCGGACAGGGGCAGGTACAGATACGCAGTATTTT.

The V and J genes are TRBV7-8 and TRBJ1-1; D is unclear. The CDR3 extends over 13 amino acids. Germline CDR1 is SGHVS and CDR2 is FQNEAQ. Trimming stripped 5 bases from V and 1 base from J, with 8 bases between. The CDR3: CASSPDTNTEAFF. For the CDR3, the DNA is TGTGCCAGCAGCCCCGACACGAACACTGAAGCTTTCTTT.

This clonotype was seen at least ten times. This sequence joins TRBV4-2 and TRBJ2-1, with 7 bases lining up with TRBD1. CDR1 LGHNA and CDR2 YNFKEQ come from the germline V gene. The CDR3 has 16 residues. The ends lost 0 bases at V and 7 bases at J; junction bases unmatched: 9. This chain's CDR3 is CASSQEIAPGGNEQFF. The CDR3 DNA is TGTGCCAGCAGCCAAGAAATTGCCCCAGGGGGTAATGAGCAGTTCTTC.

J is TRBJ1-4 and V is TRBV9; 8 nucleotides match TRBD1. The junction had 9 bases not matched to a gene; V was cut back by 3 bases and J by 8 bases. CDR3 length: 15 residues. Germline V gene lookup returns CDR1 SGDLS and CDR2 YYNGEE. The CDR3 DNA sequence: TGTGCCAGCAGCGAAAGCACAGGGGGAGGAGAAAAACTGTTTTTT. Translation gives CASSESTGGGEKLFF.

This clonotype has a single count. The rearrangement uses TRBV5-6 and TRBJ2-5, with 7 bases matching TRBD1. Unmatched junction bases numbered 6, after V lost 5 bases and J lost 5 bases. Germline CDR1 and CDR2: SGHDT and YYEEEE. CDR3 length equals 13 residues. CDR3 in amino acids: CASSFGTAETQYF. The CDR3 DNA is TGTGCCAGCAGTTTTGGGACAGCCGAGACCCAGTACTTC. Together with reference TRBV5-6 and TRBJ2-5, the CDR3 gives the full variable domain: DAGVTQSPTHLIKTRGQQVTLRCSPKSGHDTVSWYQQALGQGPQFIFQYYEEEERQRGNFPDRFSGHQFPNYSSELNVNALLLGDSALYLCASSFGTAETQYFGPGTRLLVL.

CDR3 in DNA: TGTGCCAGCAGCTTTTGGAGGCAGGGGGTTGGAAAACTGTTTTTT. This codes for CASSFWRQGVGKLFF. V usage is TRBV7-9 and J usage is TRBJ1-4, with TRBD1 matching over 7 bases. V lost 3 bases to trimming and J lost 10 bases; unmatched junction nucleotides: 11. In germline, CDR1 is SEHNR, CDR2 FQNEAQ (reference sequence). The CDR3 sequence is 15 residues long.

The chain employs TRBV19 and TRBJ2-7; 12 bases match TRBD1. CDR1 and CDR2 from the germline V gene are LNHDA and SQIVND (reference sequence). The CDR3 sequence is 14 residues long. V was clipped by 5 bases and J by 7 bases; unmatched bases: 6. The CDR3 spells CASSPGTGGWEQYF. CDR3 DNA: TGTGCCAGTAGTCCCGGGACAGGGGGCTGGGAGCAGTACTTC.

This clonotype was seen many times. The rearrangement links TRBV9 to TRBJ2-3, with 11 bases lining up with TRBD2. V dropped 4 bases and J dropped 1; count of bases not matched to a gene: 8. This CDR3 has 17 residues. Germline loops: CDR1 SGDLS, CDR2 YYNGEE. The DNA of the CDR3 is TGTGCCAGCAGCACCCACGGGACTAGCGGACGCACAGATACGCAGTATTTT. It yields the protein CASSTHGTSGRTDTQYF.

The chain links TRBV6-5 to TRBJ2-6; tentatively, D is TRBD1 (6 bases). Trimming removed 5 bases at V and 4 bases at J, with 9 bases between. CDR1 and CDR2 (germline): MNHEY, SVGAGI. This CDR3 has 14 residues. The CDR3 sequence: CASSEGTGANVLTF. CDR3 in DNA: TGTGCCAGCAGTGAGGGGACAGGGGCCAACGTCCTGACTTTC.